This TCR beta chain was found in a study of low-dose radiotherapy and immunotherapy resistance in tumors. Study details: It was 1 Gy per fraction every two weeks that Cohort 2 received, adding up to 13 Gy over 26 weeks. Patients were on oral aspirin 300 mg taken daily for four cycles from cycle 1 day 1. While receiving nivolumab 240 mg every two weeks, patients also received ipilimumab 1 mg/kg every six weeks, both intravenously.

This clonotype was seen only a few times. Noted time point: after trial treatment. This sample's treatment: LDRT plus nivolumab, ipilimumab, low-dose cyclophosphamide and aspirin (RACIN trial). Germline CDR1 reads SQVTM; CDR2 reads ANQGSEA. Trimming removed 2 bases at V and 3 bases at J, with 8 bases between. This CDR3 has 13 residues. Primers targeting TRAV and TRBV primed first-strand cDNA, covering alpha and beta chains. For amplifying TCRs, the PCR ran for approximately 18 cycles with Phusion, which was used together with a constant-region primer and the adapter on the V primers. TCRdb re-analysed the reads in MiXCR, keeping a single row per CDR3 protein. Of more than 50,000 distinct CDR3 sequences listed, about 25% are singletons.

Sequenced here: PBMCs, sampled after low-dose radiotherapy plus immunotherapy. The clonotype comes from a male donor with prostate cancer. The chain links TRBV29-1 to TRBJ1-5; D is undetermined. CDR3 sequence: CSVEKGPNQPQHF. The CDR3 nucleotides are TGCAGCGTTGAAAAGGGTCCCAATCAGCCCCAGCATTTT.